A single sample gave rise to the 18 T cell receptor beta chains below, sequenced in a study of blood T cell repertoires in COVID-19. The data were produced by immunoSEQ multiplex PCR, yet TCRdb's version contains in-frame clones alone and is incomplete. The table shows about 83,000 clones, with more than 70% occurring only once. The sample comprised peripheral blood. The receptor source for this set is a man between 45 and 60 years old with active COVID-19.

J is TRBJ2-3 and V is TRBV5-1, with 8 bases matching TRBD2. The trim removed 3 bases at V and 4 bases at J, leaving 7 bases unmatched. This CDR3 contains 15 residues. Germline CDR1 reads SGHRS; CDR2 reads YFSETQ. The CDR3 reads CASSSGTRRPDTQYF. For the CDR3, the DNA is TGCGCCAGCAGCTCCGGGACTAGGAGGCCAGATACGCAGTATTTT.

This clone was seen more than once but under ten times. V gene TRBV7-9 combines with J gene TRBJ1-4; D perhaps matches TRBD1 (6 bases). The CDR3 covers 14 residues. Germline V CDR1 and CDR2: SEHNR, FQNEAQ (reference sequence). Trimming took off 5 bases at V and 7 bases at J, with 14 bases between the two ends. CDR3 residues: CASSKGRGGEKLFF. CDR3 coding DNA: TGTGCCAGCAGCAAGGGACGAGGGGGTGAAAAACTGTTTTTT.

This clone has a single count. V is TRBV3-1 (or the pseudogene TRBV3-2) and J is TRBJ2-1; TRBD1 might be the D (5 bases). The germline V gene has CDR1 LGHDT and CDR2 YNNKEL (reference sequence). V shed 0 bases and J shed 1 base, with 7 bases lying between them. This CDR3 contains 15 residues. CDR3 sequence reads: CASSQDRGSYNEQFF. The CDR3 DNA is TGTGCCAGCAGCCAAGATAGGGGATCCTACAATGAGCAGTTCTTC.

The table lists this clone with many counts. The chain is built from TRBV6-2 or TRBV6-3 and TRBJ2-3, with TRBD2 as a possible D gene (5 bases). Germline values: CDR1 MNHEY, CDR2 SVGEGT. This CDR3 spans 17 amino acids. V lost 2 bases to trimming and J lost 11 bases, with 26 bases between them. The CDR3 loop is CASSYRPSGLTATGQYF. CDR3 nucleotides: TGTGCCAGCAGTTACCGCCCCAGCGGCCTTACCGCAACGGGGCAGTATTTT.

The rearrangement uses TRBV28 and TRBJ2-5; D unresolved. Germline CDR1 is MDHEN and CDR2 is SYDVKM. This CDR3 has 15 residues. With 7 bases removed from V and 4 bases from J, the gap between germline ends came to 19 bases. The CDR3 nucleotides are TGTGCCAGCATCCAAGAGCCCGCCGTAAGAGAGACCCAGTACTTC. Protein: CASIQEPAVRETQYF.

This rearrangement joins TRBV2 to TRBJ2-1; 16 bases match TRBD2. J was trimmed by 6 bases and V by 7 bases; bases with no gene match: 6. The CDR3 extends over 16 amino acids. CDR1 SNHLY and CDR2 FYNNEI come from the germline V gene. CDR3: CASTLGTSGRANEQFF. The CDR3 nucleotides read TGTGCCAGCACCCTAGGGACTAGCGGGAGGGCCAATGAGCAGTTCTTC.

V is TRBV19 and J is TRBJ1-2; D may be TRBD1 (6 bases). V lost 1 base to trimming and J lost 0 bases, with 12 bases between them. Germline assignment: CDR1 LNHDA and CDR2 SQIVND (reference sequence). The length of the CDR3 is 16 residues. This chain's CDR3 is CASSIGRDTANYGYTF. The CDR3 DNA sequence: TGTGCCAGTAGTATAGGACGGGACACGGCTAACTATGGCTACACCTTC.

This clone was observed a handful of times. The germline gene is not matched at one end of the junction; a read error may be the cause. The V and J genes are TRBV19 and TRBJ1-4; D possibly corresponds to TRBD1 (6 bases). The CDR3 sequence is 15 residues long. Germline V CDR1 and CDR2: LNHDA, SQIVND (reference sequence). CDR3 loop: CASSIEQGLTGKTVF. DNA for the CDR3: TGTGCCAGTAGTATAGAACAGGGCCTCACGGGAAAAACTGTTTTT.

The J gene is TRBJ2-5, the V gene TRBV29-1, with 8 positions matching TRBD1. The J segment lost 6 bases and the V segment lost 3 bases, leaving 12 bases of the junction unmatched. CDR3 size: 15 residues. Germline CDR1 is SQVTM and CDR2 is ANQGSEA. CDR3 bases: TGCAGCGTTGAGTCCCGGGACAGGCAAGGAAAGACCCAGTACTTC. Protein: CSVESRDRQGKTQYF.

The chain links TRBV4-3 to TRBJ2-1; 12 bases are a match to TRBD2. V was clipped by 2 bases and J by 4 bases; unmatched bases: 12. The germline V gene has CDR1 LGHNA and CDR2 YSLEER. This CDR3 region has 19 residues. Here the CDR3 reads CASSQWRTSGKGRYNEQFF. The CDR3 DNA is TGCGCCAGCAGCCAATGGCGGACTAGCGGGAAAGGGAGGTACAATGAGCAGTTCTTC.

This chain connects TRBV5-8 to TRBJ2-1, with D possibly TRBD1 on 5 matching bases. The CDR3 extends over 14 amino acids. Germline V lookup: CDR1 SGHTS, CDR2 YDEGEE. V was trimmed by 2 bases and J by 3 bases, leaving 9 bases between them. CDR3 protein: CASSFSRVYNEQFF. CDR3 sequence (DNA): TGTGCCAGCAGCTTTTCCAGGGTCTACAATGAGCAGTTCTTC.

The CDR3 DNA follows: TGTGCCATCAGCAATCAGGGGGCTCGCTCCTACAATGAGCAGTTCTTC. Protein sequence: CAISNQGARSYNEQFF. This chain uses TRBV10-3 with TRBJ2-1, with 8 bases aligning to TRBD1. Trimming at V came to 6 bases and at J to 0 bases, leaving 7 bases not matched to a gene. Per germline, CDR1 ENHRY and CDR2 SYGVKD. This CDR3 spans 16 amino acids.

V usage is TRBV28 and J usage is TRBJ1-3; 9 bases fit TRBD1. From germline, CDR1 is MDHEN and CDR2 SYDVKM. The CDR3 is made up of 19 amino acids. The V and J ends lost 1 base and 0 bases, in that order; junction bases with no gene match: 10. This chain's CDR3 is CASSLSGQGQGFSGNTIYF. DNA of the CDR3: TGTGCCAGCAGTTTATCGGGACAGGGACAGGGATTCTCTGGAAACACCATATATTTT.

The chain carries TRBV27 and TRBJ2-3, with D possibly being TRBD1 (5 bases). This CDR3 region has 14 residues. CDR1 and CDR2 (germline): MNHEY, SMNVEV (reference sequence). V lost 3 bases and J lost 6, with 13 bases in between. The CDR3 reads CASSLKQQEDTQYF. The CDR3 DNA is TGTGCCAGCAGTTTGAAACAACAGGAGGATACGCAGTATTTT.

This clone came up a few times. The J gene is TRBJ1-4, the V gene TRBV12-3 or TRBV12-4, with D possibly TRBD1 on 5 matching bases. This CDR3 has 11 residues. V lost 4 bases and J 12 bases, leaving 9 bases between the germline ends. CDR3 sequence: CASSSRGELFF. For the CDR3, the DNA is TGTGCCAGCAGTTCTCGGGGGGAACTGTTTTTT.

CDR3 amino acids: CASSLLAGPNNIGELFF. The CDR3 DNA follows: TGTGCCAGCAGCTTATTGGCGGGCCCGAACAATATCGGGGAGCTGTTTTTT. The genes are TRBV7-8 and TRBJ2-2; D is possibly TRBD2 (5 bases). Germline V CDR1 and CDR2: SGHVS, FQNEAQ. The CDR3 covers 17 residues. With 2 bases removed from V and 7 bases from J, the gap between germline ends came to 20 bases.

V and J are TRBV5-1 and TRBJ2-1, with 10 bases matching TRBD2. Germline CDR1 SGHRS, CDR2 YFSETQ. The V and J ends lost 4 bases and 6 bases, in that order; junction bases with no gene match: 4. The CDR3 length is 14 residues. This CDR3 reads CASSQGLAANEQFF. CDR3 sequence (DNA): TGCGCCAGCAGCCAAGGACTAGCGGCCAATGAGCAGTTCTTC.

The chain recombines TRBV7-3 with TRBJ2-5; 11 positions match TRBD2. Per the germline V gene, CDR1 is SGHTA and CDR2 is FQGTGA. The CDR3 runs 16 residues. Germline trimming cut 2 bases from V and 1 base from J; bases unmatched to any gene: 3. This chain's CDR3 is CASSLGLAGGQETQYF. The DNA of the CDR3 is TGTGCCAGCAGCTTAGGGCTAGCGGGAGGCCAAGAGACCCAGTACTTC.